The clone carrying this T cell receptor (beta chain) was detected only a few times. TCRdb re-called the PCR reads through MiXCR, storing one row per CDR3 protein. The sample carries roughly 16,000 distinct CDR3 sequences, more than 30% recorded once. The sample belongs to a study of regulatory and conventional T cells in breast cancer. Losses at the gene ends were 4 bases for V and 3 bases for J; bases not matched to a gene: 12. The CDR3 spans 16 residues. Germline V CDR1 and CDR2: SQVTM, ANQGSEA. The chain has TRBV29-1 and TRBJ2-4; 7 bases align to TRBD1. Source material: conventional T cells from blood. The receptor was isolated from a female donor in good health. CDR3 sequence: CSVADRTLLVKNIQYF. CDR3 coding DNA: TGCAGCGTTGCGGACAGGACCCTCTTGGTCAAAAACATTCAGTACTTC.